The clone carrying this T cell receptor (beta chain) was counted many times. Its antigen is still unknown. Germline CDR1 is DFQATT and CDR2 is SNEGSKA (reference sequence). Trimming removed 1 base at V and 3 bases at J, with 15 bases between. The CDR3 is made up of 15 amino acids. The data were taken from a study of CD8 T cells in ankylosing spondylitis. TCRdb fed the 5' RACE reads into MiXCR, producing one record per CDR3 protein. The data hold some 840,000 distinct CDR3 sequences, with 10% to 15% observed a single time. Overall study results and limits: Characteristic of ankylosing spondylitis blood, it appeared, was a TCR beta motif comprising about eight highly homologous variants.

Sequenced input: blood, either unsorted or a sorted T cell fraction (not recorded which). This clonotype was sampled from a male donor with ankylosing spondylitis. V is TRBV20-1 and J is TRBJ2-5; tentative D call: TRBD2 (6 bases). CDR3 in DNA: TGCAGTGCTAGAGGAACTCGGGACTCGAAAGAGACCCAGTACTTC. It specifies CSARGTRDSKETQYF.